What follows are 2 T cell receptor beta chains derived from one specimen sequenced in a study of STAT5B mutations in CD4+ large granular lymphocyte leukemia (dated by TCRdb to between 2021 and 2024). Library method: the immunoSEQ multiplex PCR assay. TCRdb provides this immuneACCESS table in a form limited to in-frame rearrangements. Some clones are lacking; in checked studies, under half of them reflect an unresolved V gene, and why the rest are absent is not known. The sample yields 24,000 or so clones; 74% were counted once. Together, the top ten hold about 9.8% of the sample. The sequenced sample was CD4+ T cells from blood buffy coats. The receptors shown here come from a human donor in good health.

This clone has only a few counts. J is TRBJ1-1 and V is TRBV2; D might be TRBD1 (5 bases). Per germline, CDR1 SNHLY and CDR2 FYNNEI. CDR3 length: 15 residues. V lost 2 bases, J lost 2 bases, and 12 bases lay in between. This CDR3 is CASSERDRANTEAFF. The CDR3 DNA follows: TGTGCCAGCAGTGAACGCGACAGAGCCAACACTGAAGCTTTCTTT.

Notes on this clone: The sample carries other DNA sequences with the same CDR3. The V call is TRBV11-2, the J call TRBJ1-5; no definite D call. The CDR3 is 13 amino acids. Deletions cut 1 base from V and 7 bases from J, with 8 bases between. Per the germline V gene, CDR1 is SGHAT and CDR2 is FQNNGV. DNA of the CDR3: TGTGCCAGCAGCTTAGGGGGAGGGCAGCCCCAGCATTTT. Translating it yields CASSLGGGQPQHF.